This T cell receptor beta chain was obtained from a study of blood T cell repertoires in COVID-19. About the research overall: Some COVID-19 samples were acute and others convalescent; all came from the United States, Italy and Spain.

Clones were read by immunoSEQ multiplex PCR, and TCRdb kept only the in-frame ones, dropping some. The data contain about 280,000 clones, 85% of them singletons. The germline gives CDR1 SGHVS, CDR2 FQNEAQ. Unmatched junction bases numbered 4, after V lost 1 base and J lost 1 base. This CDR3 spans 16 amino acids. This sequence joins TRBV7-8 and TRBJ2-5, with 9 bases fitting TRBD1. The TCR originated in a woman aged 45-60 years who had recovered from COVID-19. The sample comprised PBMCs or T cells enriched from blood (not recorded which). This chain's CDR3 is CASSLVRDRAQETQYF. In DNA, the CDR3 is TGTGCCAGCAGCTTAGTCCGGGACAGGGCCCAAGAGACCCAGTACTTC.